The 13 T cell receptor beta chains below come from one sample, sequenced in a study of cytomegalovirus exposure and HLA in healthy donors. Only in-frame clones appear in the TCRdb table, and some are missing; sequencing was by immunoSEQ multiplex PCR. The sample has about 130,000 clones; about 90% are singletons. The sequenced sample consisted of PBMCs. These receptors were collected from a man aged 25 to 40 in good health and CMV-seronegative.

The V and J genes are TRBV5-1 and TRBJ1-2, with no clear D. V was shortened by 2 bases and J by 4 bases, with 9 bases between the two germline ends. This CDR3 has 13 residues. Germline CDR1 is SGHRS and CDR2 is YFSETQ. CDR3 nucleotide sequence: TGCGCCAGCAGCTTTGGACTTGCCTATGGCTACACCTTC. This gives the protein CASSFGLAYGYTF.

The chain employs TRBV2 and TRBJ2-2; TRBD2 matches at 13 bases. Germline CDR1 SNHLY, CDR2 FYNNEI. Trimming took 10 bases from V and 3 from J; bases not matched to a gene: 8. This CDR3 comprises 16 residues. CDR3 coding DNA: TGTGCCACAACCGGGACTAGCGGGGCGGACACCGGGGAGCTGTTTTTT. Amino acids: CATTGTSGADTGELFF. The complete variable domain, with remaining parts taken from reference TRBV2 and TRBJ2-2, reads EPEVTQTPSHQVTQMGQEVILRCVPISNHLYFYWYRQILGQKVEFLVSFYNNEISEKSEIFDDQFSVERPDGSNFTLKIRSTKLEDSAMYFCATTGTSGADTGELFFGEGSRLTVL.

V and J are TRBV5-6 and TRBJ2-3; 13 bases are shared with TRBD2. Germline V gives CDR1 SGHDT, CDR2 YYEEEE. The CDR3 spans 17 residues. V shed 4 bases and J 5 bases; nucleotides not matched to a gene: 10. The CDR3 DNA reads TGTGCCAGCAGCCCAACGACTAGCGGGGGGTCTGAAGATACGCAGTATTTT. Amino acid sequence: CASSPTTSGGSEDTQYF.

J is TRBJ2-7 and V is TRBV19; D may be TRBD2 (5 bases). V was clipped by 4 bases and J by 5 bases, with 15 bases between them. CDR3 size: 14 residues. The germline V gene encodes CDR1 LNHDA and CDR2 SQIVND (reference sequence). CDR3 in amino acids: CASSTLQPGNEQYF. Here the CDR3 DNA reads TGTGCCAGTAGTACCCTTCAGCCGGGGAACGAGCAGTACTTC.

The V call is TRBV2, the J call TRBJ1-6, with 8 bases that match TRBD1. From germline, CDR1 is SNHLY and CDR2 FYNNEI. This CDR3 is 16 amino acids long. The ends lost 6 bases at V and 6 bases at J; junction bases unmatched: 10. Here the CDR3 reads CASSERQGFGNSPLHF. The DNA for the CDR3 is TGTGCCAGCAGCGAGAGACAGGGGTTTGGTAATTCACCCCTCCACTTT. Variable domain in full (rest from reference TRBV2 and TRBJ1-6): EPEVTQTPSHQVTQMGQEVILRCVPISNHLYFYWYRQILGQKVEFLVSFYNNEISEKSEIFDDQFSVERPDGSNFTLKIRSTKLEDSAMYFCASSERQGFGNSPLHFGNGTRLTVT.

The rearrangement uses TRBV5-1 and TRBJ2-1, with D maybe TRBD2 (5 bases). V was clipped by 4 bases and J by 4 bases, with 15 bases between them. From germline, CDR1 is SGHRS and CDR2 YFSETQ. CDR3 length: 15 amino acids. Written as DNA, the CDR3 is TGCGCCAGCAGCCCCGTGGGCCCGGGGTACAATGAGCAGTTCTTC. Its protein is CASSPVGPGYNEQFF.

The CDR3 sequence: CASSQDPQRGITNYGYTF. CDR3 sequence (DNA): TGCGCCAGCAGCCAAGACCCCCAAAGGGGGATTACTAACTATGGCTACACCTTC. This chain links TRBV4-3 with TRBJ1-2; possibly TRBD1 for D (6 bases). Trimming shortened V by 0 bases and J by 0 bases, and 17 bases separated the two germline ends. Germline CDR1 LGHNA, CDR2 YSLEER. This CDR3 contains 18 residues.

This sequence joins TRBV27 and TRBJ1-5; D is undetermined. The CDR3 sequence is 14 residues long. Germline CDR1 and CDR2: MNHEY and SMNVEV (reference sequence). V was pared by 5 bases and J by 3 bases, with 11 bases between. This CDR3 is CASSPRGINQPQHF. CDR3 in DNA: TGTGCCAGCAGTCCCCGAGGTATCAATCAGCCCCAGCATTTT.

J is TRBJ1-1 and V is TRBV29-1; tentative D call: TRBD1 (5 bases). The CDR3 has 13 amino acids. Germline values: CDR1 SQVTM, CDR2 ANQGSEA. V was shortened by 4 bases and J by 6 bases, with 15 bases between the two germline ends. The CDR3 DNA sequence: TGCAGCGTTGTGGTGCTAGACAGCGCTGAAGCTTTCTTT. Its translation: CSVVVLDSAEAFF.

This chain uses TRBV29-1 with TRBJ1-2; 11 bases fit TRBD1. The CDR3 has 16 amino acids. Trimming at V came to 1 base and at J to 5 bases, leaving 9 bases not matched to a gene. CDR1 is SQVTM and CDR2 is ANQGSEA in the germline V gene. The CDR3: CSVEVHRTGGEYGYTF. CDR3 in DNA: TGCAGCGTTGAAGTGCACCGGACAGGGGGCGAATATGGCTACACCTTC.

A single count supports this clone. The chain combines TRBV7-9 with TRBJ2-1; 8 bases map to TRBD1. Germline CDR1 is SEHNR and CDR2 is FQNEAQ (reference sequence). This CDR3 spans 15 amino acids. V was clipped by 2 bases and J by 5 bases; unmatched bases: 5. CDR3 residues: CASSLRDRLDNEQFF. The CDR3 nucleotides read TGTGCCAGCAGCTTACGGGACAGGCTTGACAATGAGCAGTTCTTC.

This clone has just one count. This sequence joins TRBV18 and TRBJ1-5, with D tentatively TRBD1 (5 bases). V lost 5 bases to trimming and J lost 12 bases, with 14 bases between them. The CDR3 covers 12 residues. CDR1 and CDR2 (germline): KGHSH, LQKENI. In DNA form, the CDR3 reads TGTGCCAGCTCATCTCGGGGGGTAGACCAGCATTTT. It encodes CASSSRGVDQHF.

The chain recombines TRBV5-1 with TRBJ2-1; 13 nucleotides match TRBD2. CDR1 is SGHRS and CDR2 is YFSETQ in the germline V gene. This CDR3 is 14 amino acids long. After removal of 4 bases from V and 7 bases from J, the junction contained 2 bases not matched to a gene. CDR3 nucleotide sequence: TGCGCCAGCAGCGAGGGACTAGCGGGGAATGAGCAGTTCTTC. It codes for CASSEGLAGNEQFF. Variable domain in full (rest from reference TRBV5-1 and TRBJ2-1): KAGVTQTPRYLIKTRGQQVTLSCSPISGHRSVSWYQQTPGQGLQFLFEYFSETQRNKGNFPGRFSGRQFSNSRSEMNVSTLELGDSALYLCASSEGLAGNEQFFGPGTRLTVL.